This paragraph covers one T cell receptor beta chain sequence. This sample includes further DNA sequences coding for the same CDR3. This record belongs to a study of cytomegalovirus exposure and HLA in healthy donors. Overall study: Unique TCRs from HLA-typed donors, 80 million to 100 million of them, were held in an early data release.

The CDR3 runs to 14 residues. V dropped 2 bases and J dropped 2; count of bases not matched to a gene: 2. Germline V gene sequence: CDR1 SGHRS, CDR2 YFSETQ. Each donor's status was that of a healthy bone marrow donor. PCR amplification relied on 60 Vbeta primers (plus 13 Jbeta primers). Generated by immunoSEQ multiplex PCR, the TCRdb table keeps only in-frame clones and is missing some. The data hold roughly 180,000 clones, with under 80% observed a single time. Sequenced material: PBMCs. The V gene is TRBV5-1, the J gene TRBJ2-7; 9 bases agree with TRBD1. This sequence was found in a woman between 50 and 59 years old in good health and CMV-seropositive. Here the CDR3 reads CASSFGTGTYEQYF. CDR3 DNA sequence: TGCGCCAGCAGCTTTGGGACAGGGACCTACGAGCAGTACTTC.